The rows below give T cell receptor beta chains drawn from one sample of a study of cytomegalovirus exposure and HLA in healthy donors. The table came from immunoSEQ multiplex PCR; TCRdb's copy has only in-frame clones and leaves some out. This table holds fewer than 250,000 clones, roughly 88% found once. Input material: PBMCs. Receptors were obtained from a woman under 30 in good health and CMV-seronegative. Each CDR3 is given with its conserved first and last residue. A D gene is named only where the DNA matches it firmly. Only part of the rows carry a size: once, few, many, or a class if the clone is expanded.

j_call d_call clone_size v_call cdr3_nt cdr3_aa
TRBJ2-7 TRBD2 NA TRBV7-2 TGTGCCAGCAGCCCAACCGGGGGGAGCTCCTACGAGCAGTACTTC CASSPTGGSSYEQYF
TRBJ2-7 TRBD1 NA TRBV18 TGTGCCAGCTCACCACAACTGACAGGGGCGGAGGAGCAGTACTTC CASSPQLTGAEEQYF
TRBJ2-3 TRBD1 NA TRBV5-4 TGTGCCAGCAGCTCTCCGGGACAGCTCACAGATACGCAGTATTTT CASSSPGQLTDTQYF
TRBJ2-7 NA few TRBV18 TGTGCCAGCTCAGCCGCGTCAGCGAGTGCCTACGAGCAGTACTTC CASSAASASAYEQYF
TRBJ1-2 TRBD1 once TRBV28 TGTGCCAGCAGTCAAACCGAAGTACAGGGGAGGTATGGCTACACCTTC CASSQTEVQGRYGYTF
TRBJ2-7 NA NA TRBV2 TGTGCCAGCAGTGAGGCGGTGGGCTCCTACGAGCAGTACTTC CASSEAVGSYEQYF
TRBJ2-3 TRBD1 NA TRBV6-5 TGTGCCAGCAGTGTCGGGACAGGGGTAACAGATACGCAGTATTTT CASSVGTGVTDTQYF
TRBJ2-3 NA NA TRBV4-2 TGTGCCAGCAGCCAAGAGGCGGCGGGATACGCGCAGTATTTT CASSQEAAGYAQYF
TRBJ1-2 TRBD1 NA TRBV14 TGTGCCAGCAGCCAATATCCAGGGGGCTCCAGTCTTGGCTACACCTTC CASSQYPGGSSLGYTF
TRBJ1-1 NA few TRBV5-1 TGCGCCAGCAGCTTAGACAGGAACACTGAAGCTTTCTTT CASSLDRNTEAFF
TRBJ2-1 TRBD2 NA TRBV27 TGTGCCAGCAGACTAGCGGGAGGCCTCAATGAGCAGTTCTTC CASRLAGGLNEQFF
TRBJ2-1 TRBD2 NA TRBV11-2 TGTGCCAGCAGCTTACGGTGGGGGGGCTACAATGAGCAGTTCTTC CASSLRWGGYNEQFF
TRBJ1-2 NA NA TRBV29-1 TGCAGCGTTGAAGACTCCTTGGGACGGGGTCAGCATCAGGGGTATGGCTACACCTTC CSVEDSLGRGQHQGYGYTF
TRBJ1-2 NA NA TRBV5-8 TGTGCCAGCAGCCATCAGGGTTTTTATGGCTACACCTTC CASSHQGFYGYTF
TRBJ2-3 NA NA TRBV7-3 TGTGCCAGCAGCTTCGGAGGGAACACAGATACGCAGTATTTT CASSFGGNTDTQYF
TRBJ2-7 NA NA TRBV12-5 TGTGCTAGTGGTTTGGTATGGGGGGGCCAGCGAAGCTACGAGCAGTACTTC CASGLVWGGQRSYEQYF
TRBJ2-1 TRBD2 NA TRBV9 TGTGCCAGCAGCGAACCGGGACTAGTTGCTGAGCAGTTCTTC CASSEPGLVAEQFF
TRBJ2-1 TRBD2 NA TRBV19 TGTGCCAGTAGTATTATGGTGCGGGAGGTCCCCAATGAGCAGTTCTTC CASSIMVREVPNEQFF
TRBJ2-7 NA NA TRBV13 TGTGCCAGCAGCTTAGGGTTGTACGAGCAGTACTTC CASSLGLYEQYF
TRBJ1-3 TRBD1 NA TRBV9 TGTGCCAGCAGCGTAGCCCATACAGGGGCCGGAAACACCATATATTTT CASSVAHTGAGNTIYF
TRBJ2-7 NA few TRBV11-1 TGTGCCAGCAGCTTCGGGGGGCTCCGTCTCGGCGAGCAGTACTTC CASSFGGLRLGEQYF
TRBJ1-2 TRBD1 NA TRBV10-3 TGTGCCATCAGAGGGACAGGCTATGGCTACACCTTC CAIRGTGYGYTF
TRBJ2-1 NA NA TRBV27 TGTGCCAGCAGTTTGATTGCCGGGACATCCTACAATGAGCAGTTCTTC CASSLIAGTSYNEQFF
TRBJ2-1 NA NA TRBV6-1 TGTGCCAGCAGTTTGACTAGAGGACCTTACAATGAGCAGTTCTTC CASSLTRGPYNEQFF
TRBJ1-1 NA once TRBV5-8 TGTGCCAGCCCGAGGGGGGGATACACTGAAGCTTTCTTT CASPRGGYTEAFF